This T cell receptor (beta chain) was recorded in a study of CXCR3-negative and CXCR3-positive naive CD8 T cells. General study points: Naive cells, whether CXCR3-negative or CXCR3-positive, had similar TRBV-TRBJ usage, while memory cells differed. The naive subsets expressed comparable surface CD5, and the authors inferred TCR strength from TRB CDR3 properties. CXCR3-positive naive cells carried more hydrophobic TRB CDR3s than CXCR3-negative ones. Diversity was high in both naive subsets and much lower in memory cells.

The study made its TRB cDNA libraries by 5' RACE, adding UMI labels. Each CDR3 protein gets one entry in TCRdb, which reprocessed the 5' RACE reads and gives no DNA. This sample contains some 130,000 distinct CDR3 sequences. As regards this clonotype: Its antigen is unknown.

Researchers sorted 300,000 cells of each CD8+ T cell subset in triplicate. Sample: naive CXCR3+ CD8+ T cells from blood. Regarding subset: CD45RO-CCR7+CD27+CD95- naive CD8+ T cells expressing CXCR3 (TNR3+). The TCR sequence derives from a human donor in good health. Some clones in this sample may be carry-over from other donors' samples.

The CDR3 spells CASSPFGTGLEQYF. The rearrangement uses TRBV7-9 and TRBJ2-7; TCRdb lists TRBD1, though no DNA is available to test this call. Germline loops: CDR1 SEHNR, CDR2 FQNEAQ (reference sequence). This CDR3 comprises 14 residues.